The 26 T cell receptor beta chains listed next were all sequenced from one sample in a study of T cells after yellow fever vaccination. TCRdb re-called the 5' RACE reads with MiXCR, one entry per CDR3 protein. The data hold approximately 550,000 distinct CDR3 sequences, with over 15% observed a single time. This sample comprised PBMCs, obtained 15 days after the yellow fever booster vaccination. Receptors originate from a young man who received the YFV17D yellow fever vaccine.

The V and J genes are TRBV6-1 and TRBJ2-3, with D perhaps matching TRBD1 (5 bases). Germline V gives CDR1 MNHNS, CDR2 SASEGT. V shed 8 bases and J shed 2 bases, with 14 bases lying between them. The CDR3 totals 14 residues. CDR3 in DNA: TGTGCCAGCCACAATCAGGGATTCACAGATACGCAGTATTTT. Its protein product is CASHNQGFTDTQYF.

This clonotype was observed once. The chain is built from TRBV6-2 or TRBV6-3 and TRBJ2-1, with TRBD1 as a possible D gene (5 bases). V dropped 2 bases and J dropped 8 bases, with 16 bases sitting between them. CDR3 size: 15 residues. Germline V gene data show CDR1 as MNHEY and CDR2 as SVGEGT. CDR3 sequence: CASSYDSALWDEQFF. Here the CDR3 DNA reads TGTGCCAGCAGTTACGACAGCGCGCTGTGGGATGAGCAGTTCTTC.

V is TRBV4-1 and J is TRBJ2-1, with TRBD2 matching over 7 bases. Germline V CDR1 and CDR2: MGHRA, YSYEKL. The ends lost 0 bases at V and 2 bases at J; junction bases unmatched: 4. The length of the CDR3 is 16 residues. CDR3 sequence: CASSQEGGGTYNEQFF. CDR3 DNA sequence: TGCGCCAGCAGCCAAGAGGGCGGGGGAACCTACAATGAGCAGTTCTTC.

V is TRBV12-3 or TRBV12-4 and J is TRBJ2-3; maybe TRBD1 (6 bases). The V end lost 1 base, the J end lost 1 base, and 9 bases lay between the germline ends. This CDR3 spans 15 amino acids. This chain's CDR3 is CASSLDRVGTDTQYF. As DNA, the CDR3 is TGTGCCAGCAGTTTAGACAGGGTGGGCACAGATACGCAGTATTTT.

This clonotype came up a few times. The gene calls are TRBV6-5 and TRBJ2-3; D may be TRBD2 (6 bases). The CDR3 has 14 amino acids. Trimming removed 0 bases from V and 6 bases from J, with 10 bases in between. Germline V gene lookup returns CDR1 MNHEY and CDR2 SVGAGI. The DNA of the CDR3 is TGTGCCAGCAGTTACTCGAAGGAGGGGGATACGCAGTATTTT. Protein sequence: CASSYSKEGDTQYF.

The CDR3 nucleotides are TGCGCCAGCAGCCAAGTGTTGGGAGGAGGTGTGGAGACCCAGTACTTC. It encodes CASSQVLGGGVETQYF. The V call is TRBV4-1, the J call TRBJ2-5, with D possibly matching TRBD2 (6 bases). This CDR3 contains 16 residues. V was cut by 1 base and J by 5 bases, with 17 bases left in between. Germline CDR1 is MGHRA and CDR2 is YSYEKL.

The chain employs TRBV4-3 and TRBJ2-2; D call uncertain. The CDR3 totals 15 residues. Germline CDR1 is LGHNA and CDR2 is YSLEER. V dropped 1 base and J dropped 3 bases, with 9 bases sitting between them. This chain's CDR3 is CASSQAATYTGELFF. DNA for the CDR3: TGCGCCAGCAGCCAAGCCGCGACATACACCGGGGAGCTGTTTTTT.

The chain carries TRBV15 and TRBJ2-5, with a possible D match to TRBD2 (6 bases). V gave up 3 bases and J gave up 5 bases, with 13 bases separating them. Germline-derived CDR1 and CDR2 are LNHNV and YYDKDF (reference sequence). The CDR3 is 14 residues long. The CDR3 DNA follows: TGTGCCACCAGCAGCGAGGGGAGGCGGGAGACCCAGTACTTC. Its translation is CATSSEGRRETQYF.

The rearrangement uses TRBV12-3 or TRBV12-4 and TRBJ2-5; 7 bases fit TRBD2. The CDR3 is 13 residues long. V shed 6 bases, J shed 5 bases, and the junction held 6 bases outside the gene matches. The CDR3 loop reads CASSGGSLETQYF. The DNA of the CDR3 is TGTGCCAGCAGCGGCGGGAGTCTGGAGACCCAGTACTTC.

The table lists this clonotype with a few counts. The chain joins TRBV5-1 to TRBJ2-6; the D gene is possibly TRBD1 (6 bases). CDR1 SGHRS and CDR2 YFSETQ come from the germline V gene. V was pared by 4 bases and J by 0 bases, with 11 bases between. This CDR3 is 16 amino acids long. The CDR3 is CASSSGQRSGANVLTF. CDR3 in DNA: TGCGCCAGCAGCAGTGGACAGCGCTCTGGGGCCAACGTCCTGACTTTC. The entire variable domain, with the rest obtained from reference TRBV5-1 and TRBJ2-6, is as follows: KAGVTQTPRYLIKTRGQQVTLSCSPISGHRSVSWYQQTPGQGLQFLFEYFSETQRNKGNFPGRFSGRQFSNSRSEMNVSTLELGDSALYLCASSSGQRSGANVLTFGAGSRLTVL.

The chain carries TRBV3-1 and TRBJ2-5; maybe TRBD1 (5 bases). The V end was cut by 1 base, the J end by 4 bases, with 10 bases between. In germline, CDR1 is LGHDT, CDR2 YNNKEL (reference sequence). CDR3 size: 14 residues. In DNA form, the CDR3 reads TGTGCCAGCAGCCAAGCTCAGGGAATAGAGACCCAGTACTTC. It specifies CASSQAQGIETQYF.

The V gene is TRBV18, the J gene TRBJ2-2; a possible D gene is TRBD2 (5 bases). The germline CDR1 and CDR2 sequences are KGHSH and LQKENI. V was cut by 0 bases and J by 1 base, with 9 bases left in between. CDR3 size: 16 residues. The CDR3 coding sequence is TGTGCCAGCTCACCACCCGAGGGTATGAACACCGGGGAGCTGTTTTTT. This translates into CASSPPEGMNTGELFF. The whole variable domain, remainder taken from reference TRBV18 and TRBJ2-2, is NAGVMQNPRHLVRRRGQEARLRCSPMKGHSHVYWYRQLPEEGLKFMVYLQKENIIDESGMPKERFSAEFPKEGPSILRIQQVVRGDSAAYFCASSPPEGMNTGELFFGEGSRLTVL.

This clonotype was picked up a small number of times. This sequence joins TRBV19 and TRBJ2-7, with D perhaps assigned TRBD1 or TRBD2 (5 bases each). The V end was cut by 6 bases, the J end by 2 bases, with 17 bases between. Germline CDR1 reads LNHDA; CDR2 reads SQIVND (reference sequence). The CDR3 is 15 amino acids. In DNA, the CDR3 is TGTGCCAGTAGCAAAAGGGACCTCGTCACCTACGAGCAGTACTTC. Translating gives CASSKRDLVTYEQYF.

This clonotype occurred a few times. The chain uses TRBV20-1 and TRBJ2-3; 9 bases match TRBD2. The CDR3 length is 17 residues. V was clipped by 1 base and J by 4 bases; unmatched bases: 12. Looked up from germline, CDR1 is DFQATT and CDR2 is SNEGSKA (reference sequence). The CDR3 nucleotides read TGCAGTGCTAGAGTGGGAGGAATAGCGGGAGTCGCAGATACGCAGTATTTT. This codes for CSARVGGIAGVADTQYF.

The DNA for the CDR3 is TGTGCCAGCAGGCCTAGCGGGAGACTAGATACGCAGTATTTT. This gives the protein CASRPSGRLDTQYF. This rearrangement joins TRBV27 to TRBJ2-3; 10 bases are shared with TRBD2. After removal of 6 bases from V and 5 bases from J, the junction contained 5 bases not matched to a gene. The CDR3 extends over 14 amino acids. Germline loops: CDR1 MNHEY, CDR2 SMNVEV (reference sequence).

The CDR3 DNA reads as TGCAGTGCTAGGGCAGGGGGAGACTCTGGGGCCAACGTCCTGACTTTC. As protein: CSARAGGDSGANVLTF. The rearrangement links TRBV20-1 to TRBJ2-6, with 7 bases aligning to TRBD1. This CDR3 has 16 amino acids. CDR1 and CDR2 from the germline V gene are DFQATT and SNEGSKA (reference sequence). The ends lost 3 bases at V and 0 bases at J; junction bases unmatched: 5.

This clonotype was counted only a few times. The genes are TRBV5-5 and TRBJ2-7, with 13 bases identical to TRBD2. Germline V gene sequence: CDR1 SGHKS, CDR2 YYEKEE (reference sequence). The CDR3 length is 17 residues. J lost 6 bases, V lost 0 bases, and 9 bases had no gene match. CDR3 in amino acids: CASSLDPGLAGVSEQYF. CDR3 DNA sequence: TGTGCCAGCAGCTTGGACCCCGGACTAGCGGGAGTTAGCGAGCAGTACTTC.

The chain recombines TRBV15 with TRBJ2-5; D possibly corresponds to TRBD1 (5 bases). This CDR3 comprises 15 residues. CDR1 is LNHNV and CDR2 is YYDKDF in the germline V gene (reference sequence). Between the trimmed V and J ends, which lost 5 bases and 5 bases, there was a span of 18 bases. The CDR3 bases are TGTGCCACCAGCCAGGGCAGGGCGCTGGGGGAGACCCAGTACTTC. Its protein product is CATSQGRALGETQYF.

The chain employs TRBV28 and TRBJ1-4; D unclear. The CDR3 spans 14 residues. V lost 8 bases to trimming and J lost 5 bases, with 15 bases between them. CDR1 and CDR2 from the germline V gene are MDHEN and SYDVKM. CDR3 coding DNA: TGTGCCAGCGGCTTATTGACTCCCAATGAAAAACTGTTTTTT. Its protein is CASGLLTPNEKLFF.

The chain recombines TRBV5-4 with TRBJ2-1; 11 nucleotides match TRBD1. The V segment lost 4 bases and the J segment 0 bases; nucleotides outside the gene matches: 0. There are 15 residues in the CDR3. Germline-derived CDR1 and CDR2 are SGHNT and YYREEE (reference sequence). In nucleotides, the CDR3 is TGTGCCAGCAGCGGGACAGGGGGCTCCTACAATGAGCAGTTCTTC. Its translation: CASSGTGGSYNEQFF.

The V gene is TRBV5-5, the J gene TRBJ2-7; the D is unclear. Germline values: CDR1 SGHKS, CDR2 YYEKEE (reference sequence). This CDR3 is built from 12 residues. The V and J ends lost 2 bases and 6 bases respectively, with 9 bases between them. CDR3 loop: CASSFSDREQYF. CDR3 sequence (DNA): TGTGCCAGCAGCTTCTCTGACCGCGAGCAGTACTTC.

This chain links TRBV20-1 with TRBJ2-3; possibly TRBD2 for D (6 bases). The CDR3 has 14 amino acids. Germline loops: CDR1 DFQATT, CDR2 SNEGSKA (reference sequence). Trimming cost V 3 bases and J 2 bases, with 12 bases left between them. The DNA of the CDR3 is TGCAGTGCTAGTATGGGACTCAACACAGATACGCAGTATTTT. This codes for CSASMGLNTDTQYF.

This clonotype was counted a few times. CDR3 DNA sequence: TGTGCCAGCAGCCCACGGGACGGGAACACCGGGGAGCTGTTTTTT. It is translated as CASSPRDGNTGELFF. This sequence joins TRBV9 and TRBJ2-2; the D gene could be TRBD1 or TRBD2 (5 bases each). CDR3 length equals 15 residues. Germline V gives CDR1 SGDLS, CDR2 YYNGEE. V gave up 4 bases and J gave up 1 base, with 11 bases separating them.

This clonotype has just a few counts. The rearrangement links TRBV12-3 or TRBV12-4 to TRBJ2-7; perhaps TRBD2 as D (5 bases). The V and J ends lost 6 bases and 5 bases respectively, with 14 bases between them. The CDR3 extends over 13 amino acids. The CDR3 loop reads CASRPSSYHEQYF. The CDR3 DNA follows: TGTGCCAGCAGGCCATCTAGCTACCACGAGCAGTACTTC.

This rearrangement joins TRBV4-2 to TRBJ2-7; TRBD1 matches 7 bases. The junction had 7 bases not matched to a gene; V was cut back by 0 bases and J by 2 bases. This CDR3 is 16 amino acids long. The germline V gene encodes CDR1 LGHNA and CDR2 YNFKEQ. The CDR3 spells CASSQDGNRGAYEQYF. The DNA for the CDR3 is TGTGCCAGCAGCCAAGATGGGAACAGGGGAGCCTACGAGCAGTACTTC.

This clonotype was picked up a small number of times. V is TRBV20-1 and J is TRBJ2-1; TRBD2 matches 15 bases. In germline, CDR1 is DFQATT, CDR2 SNEGSKA (reference sequence). The CDR3 has 16 amino acids. J lost 9 bases, V lost 0 bases, and 6 bases had no gene match. Here the CDR3 reads CSARDWTSGRALEQFF. The DNA for the CDR3 is TGCAGTGCTAGAGACTGGACTAGCGGGAGGGCCCTTGAGCAGTTCTTC.